These T cell receptor beta chains were read from a single sample in a study of blood T cells in healthy people across ages. In TCRdb, the 5' RACE reads were re-called with MiXCR into one record per CDR3 protein. The sample lists some 800,000 distinct CDR3 sequences; roughly 25% were seen once. This same sample was also part of a study on T cells of mothers and their children.

Sequenced input: blood. These receptors were obtained from a boy aged 10-17 years in good health. The CDR3 runs from the conserved cysteine through the conserved F or W. The order of the fields is D gene, clone size, V gene, J gene, CDR3 length, CDR3 DNA, CDR3 protein. The D gene is left open where the match is weak. Expanded clones are given a class, and other clones once, few, many or no size at all.

d_call: TRBD1; clone_size: few; v_call: TRBV18; j_call: TRBJ2-7; cdr3_length: 15; cdr3_nt: TGTGCCAGCTCTCCCCGACAGGGGGCTATGTACGAGCAGTACTTC; cdr3_aa: CASSPRQGAMYEQYF
d_call: NA; clone_size: few; v_call: TRBV27; j_call: TRBJ2-7; cdr3_length: 15; cdr3_nt: TGTGCCAGCAGTTTATTCGCAGGGTTAACCTACGAGCAGTACTTC; cdr3_aa: CASSLFAGLTYEQYF
d_call: TRBD2; clone_size: NA; v_call: TRBV6-2/TRBV6-3; j_call: TRBJ2-7; cdr3_length: 14; cdr3_nt: TGTGCCAGCAGGAATACGGGACTAGCCATCGAGCAGTACTTC; cdr3_aa: CASRNTGLAIEQYF
d_call: NA; clone_size: NA; v_call: TRBV6-6; j_call: TRBJ1-2; cdr3_length: 14; cdr3_nt: TGTGCCAGCAGTTATGCAGCAGGGCGATACGGCTACACCTTC; cdr3_aa: CASSYAAGRYGYTF
d_call: TRBD2; clone_size: few; v_call: TRBV28; j_call: TRBJ2-1; cdr3_length: 17; cdr3_nt: TGTGCCAGCAGTTCAAATCGACTAGCGGGTGGGTGGGCTGAGCAGTTCTTC; cdr3_aa: CASSSNRLAGGWAEQFF
d_call: NA; clone_size: NA; v_call: TRBV20-1; j_call: TRBJ1-2; cdr3_length: 16; cdr3_nt: TGCAGTGCTAGAGATCTGGTAAGGGAAGGAAGATATGGCTACACCTTC; cdr3_aa: CSARDLVREGRYGYTF
d_call: NA; clone_size: NA; v_call: TRBV15; j_call: TRBJ2-7; cdr3_length: 14; cdr3_nt: TGTGCCACCAGCAGAGATCGGACAGCTAGGGAGCAGTACTTC; cdr3_aa: CATSRDRTAREQYF
d_call: NA; clone_size: few; v_call: TRBV20-1; j_call: TRBJ2-1; cdr3_length: 14; cdr3_nt: TGCAGTGCTAGCACGGGGAGCTCCTACAATGAGCAGTTCTTC; cdr3_aa: CSASTGSSYNEQFF
d_call: NA; clone_size: few; v_call: TRBV7-9; j_call: TRBJ1-4; cdr3_length: 13; cdr3_nt: TGTGCCAGCAGCTCACAGAATAGTGAAAAACTGTTCTTT; cdr3_aa: CASSSQNSEKLFF
d_call: NA; clone_size: NA; v_call: TRBV13; j_call: TRBJ1-2; cdr3_length: 15; cdr3_nt: TGTGCCAGCAGCTTAGGCTCCGGGGGTCCATATGGCTACACCTTC; cdr3_aa: CASSLGSGGPYGYTF
d_call: TRBD1; clone_size: NA; v_call: TRBV6-5; j_call: TRBJ2-3; cdr3_length: 17; cdr3_nt: TGTGCCAGCAGTTACCCAACCGGGACAGGCGGCACAGATACGCAGTATTTT; cdr3_aa: CASSYPTGTGGTDTQYF
d_call: TRBD1; clone_size: NA; v_call: TRBV7-2; j_call: TRBJ1-1; cdr3_length: 14; cdr3_nt: TGTGCCAGCAGCTCGGGACAGTGGACCACTGAAGCTTTCTTT; cdr3_aa: CASSSGQWTTEAFF
d_call: NA; clone_size: NA; v_call: TRBV2; j_call: TRBJ2-1; cdr3_length: 13; cdr3_nt: TGTGCCAGCACCCAGGTAGCCTACAATGAGCAGTTCTTC; cdr3_aa: CASTQVAYNEQFF
d_call: NA; clone_size: NA; v_call: TRBV10-3; j_call: TRBJ1-2; cdr3_length: 12; cdr3_nt: TGTGCCATCAGCCGAGTAGGGGGTGGCTACACCTTC; cdr3_aa: CAISRVGGGYTF
d_call: TRBD2; clone_size: few; v_call: TRBV4-3; j_call: TRBJ2-1; cdr3_length: 16; cdr3_nt: TGCGCCAGCAGCCAAGATACCGGGGGGACCTACAATGAGCAGTTCTTC; cdr3_aa: CASSQDTGGTYNEQFF
d_call: TRBD2; clone_size: few; v_call: TRBV7-2; j_call: TRBJ2-7; cdr3_length: 16; cdr3_nt: TGTGCCAGCAGCCCCAGAGGACTAGCGGGGGTCTGCGAGCAGTACTTC; cdr3_aa: CASSPRGLAGVCEQYF
d_call: NA; clone_size: many; v_call: TRBV4-3; j_call: TRBJ2-1; cdr3_length: 16; cdr3_nt: TGCGCCAGCAGCCAAGATCTGCCTAGCTCCTACAATGAGCAGTTCTTC; cdr3_aa: CASSQDLPSSYNEQFF
d_call: NA; clone_size: few; v_call: TRBV4-3; j_call: TRBJ2-1; cdr3_length: 14; cdr3_nt: TGCGCCAGCAGCCAAGCTTCGGGGAGCAATGAGCAGTTCTTC; cdr3_aa: CASSQASGSNEQFF
d_call: NA; clone_size: few; v_call: TRBV6-1; j_call: TRBJ1-5; cdr3_length: 14; cdr3_nt: TGTGCCAGCAAACCGGGACCCTGGATCCAGCCCCAGCATTTT; cdr3_aa: CASKPGPWIQPQHF
d_call: TRBD2; clone_size: few; v_call: TRBV10-3; j_call: TRBJ2-7; cdr3_length: 15; cdr3_nt: TGTGCCATCAGTGAGTCGGCTAGCGGGATCTACGAGCAGTACTTC; cdr3_aa: CAISESASGIYEQYF
d_call: NA; clone_size: few; v_call: TRBV12-3/TRBV12-4; j_call: TRBJ2-1; cdr3_length: 14; cdr3_nt: TGTGCCAGCAGTTTCCTACATCGGGCGGATGAGCAGTTCTTC; cdr3_aa: CASSFLHRADEQFF
d_call: NA; clone_size: NA; v_call: TRBV6-6; j_call: TRBJ1-1; cdr3_length: 15; cdr3_nt: TGTGCCAGCAGTTACTTGGGGGTACGGATCACTGAAGCTTTCTTT; cdr3_aa: CASSYLGVRITEAFF
d_call: NA; clone_size: NA; v_call: TRBV12-3/TRBV12-4; j_call: TRBJ1-4; cdr3_length: 11; cdr3_nt: TGTGCCTGCAGACTTTGGGAAAAACTGTTTTTT; cdr3_aa: CACRLWEKLFF
d_call: TRBD2; clone_size: few; v_call: TRBV7-9; j_call: TRBJ2-5; cdr3_length: 17; cdr3_nt: TGTGCCAGCAGCTTAGCGCCCCTAGCGGGGAGTCAAGAGACCCAGTACTTC; cdr3_aa: CASSLAPLAGSQETQYF
d_call: NA; clone_size: NA; v_call: TRBV7-2; j_call: TRBJ1-5; cdr3_length: 14; cdr3_nt: TGTGCCAGCAGCCAGGCAGGTGGCAATCAGCCCCAGCATTTT; cdr3_aa: CASSQAGGNQPQHF
d_call: NA; clone_size: NA; v_call: TRBV9; j_call: TRBJ2-5; cdr3_length: 14; cdr3_nt: TGTGCCAGCAGCGCCCCAATGGGGGTGGAGACCCAGTACTTC; cdr3_aa: CASSAPMGVETQYF
d_call: NA; clone_size: NA; v_call: TRBV6-2/TRBV6-3; j_call: TRBJ1-4; cdr3_length: 16; cdr3_nt: TGTGCCAGCAGTTCATCTAGGAGGGCAACTAATGAAAAACTGTTTTTT; cdr3_aa: CASSSSRRATNEKLFF
d_call: NA; clone_size: few; v_call: TRBV12-3/TRBV12-4; j_call: TRBJ1-1; cdr3_length: 11; cdr3_nt: TGTGCCAGCACGGAAGGGTCTGTCCCGCCCTTT; cdr3_aa: CASTEGSVPPF
d_call: TRBD2; clone_size: few; v_call: TRBV7-2; j_call: TRBJ2-5; cdr3_length: 15; cdr3_nt: TGTGCCAGCAGCTTGACCGGGACTAGCAGGGAGACCCAGTACTTC; cdr3_aa: CASSLTGTSRETQYF
d_call: TRBD2; clone_size: NA; v_call: TRBV2; j_call: TRBJ2-5; cdr3_length: 14; cdr3_nt: TGTGCCAGCAGTGAAGCAGCGGGAGGGGAGACCCAGTACTTC; cdr3_aa: CASSEAAGGETQYF
d_call: NA; clone_size: NA; v_call: TRBV28; j_call: TRBJ2-7; cdr3_length: 14; cdr3_nt: TGTGCCAGCAGTTTTCATGACTGGGCCTACGAGCAGTACTTC; cdr3_aa: CASSFHDWAYEQYF
d_call: NA; clone_size: NA; v_call: TRBV29-1; j_call: TRBJ2-5; cdr3_length: 18; cdr3_nt: TGCAGCGTTCCACCTCCCCCGGAGAGATTGGGTTACCAAGAGACCCAGTACTTC; cdr3_aa: CSVPPPPERLGYQETQYF